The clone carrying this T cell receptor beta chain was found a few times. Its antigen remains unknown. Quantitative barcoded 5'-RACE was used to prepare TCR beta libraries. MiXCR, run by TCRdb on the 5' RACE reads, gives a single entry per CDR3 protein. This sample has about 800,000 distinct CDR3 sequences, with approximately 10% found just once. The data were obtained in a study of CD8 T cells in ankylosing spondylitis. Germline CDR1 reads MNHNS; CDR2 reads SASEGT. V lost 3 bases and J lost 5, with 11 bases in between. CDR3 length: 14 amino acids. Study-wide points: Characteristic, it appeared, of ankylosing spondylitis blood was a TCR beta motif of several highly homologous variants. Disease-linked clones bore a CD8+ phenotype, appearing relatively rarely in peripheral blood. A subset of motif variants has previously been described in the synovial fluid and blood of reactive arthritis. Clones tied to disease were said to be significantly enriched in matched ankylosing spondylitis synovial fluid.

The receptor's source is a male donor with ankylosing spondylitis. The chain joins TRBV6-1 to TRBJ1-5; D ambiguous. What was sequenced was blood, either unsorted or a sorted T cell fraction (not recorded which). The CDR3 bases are TGTGCCAGCAGTGATTGGAGTGCGGATCAGCCCCAGCATTTT. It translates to CASSDWSADQPQHF.